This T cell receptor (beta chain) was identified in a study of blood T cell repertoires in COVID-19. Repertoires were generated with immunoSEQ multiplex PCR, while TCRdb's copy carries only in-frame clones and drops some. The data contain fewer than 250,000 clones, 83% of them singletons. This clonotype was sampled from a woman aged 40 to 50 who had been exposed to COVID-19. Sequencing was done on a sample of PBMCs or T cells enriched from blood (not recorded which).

The CDR3 protein is CASSLAVGGNYGYTF. CDR3 coding DNA: TGCGCCAGCAGCTTGGCCGTGGGAGGTAACTATGGCTACACCTTC. V is TRBV5-1 and J is TRBJ1-2, with D hard to call. The CDR3 covers 15 residues. The germline gives CDR1 SGHRS, CDR2 YFSETQ. Trimming cost V 0 bases and J 1 base, with 10 bases left between them.